Presented here are 19 T cell receptor beta chains from one specimen sequenced in a study of cytomegalovirus exposure and HLA in healthy donors. The PCR employed 60 Vbeta primers together with 13 Jbeta primers. Produced via immunoSEQ multiplex PCR; TCRdb's table is partial and in-frame only. Counted here are roughly 140,000 clones, 79% occurring once; the ten biggest clones make up 6% to 6.5%. Sequenced sample: PBMCs. These receptors were taken from a man in his fifties in good health and CMV-seropositive.

This clone was seen a single time. The chain carries TRBV9 and TRBJ2-5, with TRBD2 as a possible D gene (6 bases). CDR3 length equals 14 residues. Trimming took off 0 bases at V and 5 bases at J, with 11 bases between the two ends. The V gene's germline CDR1 is SGDLS and CDR2 YYNGEE. The CDR3 loop reads CASSVESGAETQYF. The CDR3 bases are TGTGCCAGCAGCGTAGAATCGGGAGCTGAGACCCAGTACTTC. The complete variable domain, with remaining parts taken from reference TRBV9 and TRBJ2-5, reads DSGVTQTPKHLITATGQRVTLRCSPRSGDLSVYWYQQSLDQGLQFLIQYYNGEERAKGNILERFSAQQFPDLHSELNLSSLELGDSALYFCASSVESGAETQYFGPGTRLLVL.

The chain has TRBV27 and TRBJ2-7; 9 positions match TRBD1. The CDR3 contains 14 residues. CDR1 is MNHEY and CDR2 is SMNVEV in the germline V gene (reference sequence). Germline trimming cut 5 bases from V and 3 bases from J; bases unmatched to any gene: 5. The CDR3 spells CASSRTGGDYEQYF. The DNA of the CDR3 is TGTGCCAGCAGTAGAACAGGGGGCGACTACGAGCAGTACTTC.

The chain recombines TRBV7-2 with TRBJ1-4, with no clear D. Germline assignment: CDR1 SGHTA and CDR2 FQGNSA. The CDR3 runs 13 residues. Trimming took 5 bases from V and 5 from J, leaving 9 bases between them. The DNA for the CDR3 is TGTGCCAGCAGCCGGAGGATGAATGAAAAACTGTTTTTT. Protein sequence: CASSRRMNEKLFF. The variable domain in full, completed from reference TRBV7-2 and TRBJ1-4, reads GAGVSQSPSNKVTEKGKDVELRCDPISGHTALYWYRQSLGQGLEFLIYFQGNSAPDKSGLPSDRFSAERTGGSVSTLTIQRTQQEDSAVYLCASSRRMNEKLFFGSGTQLSVL.

The gene calls are TRBV28 and TRBJ2-5; weak D call: TRBD2 (7 bases). The DNA end is a closer match to TRBJ2-7, so the J assignment may be wrong. The CDR3 covers 15 residues. Germline lookup yields CDR1 MDHEN and CDR2 SYDVKM. As DNA, the CDR3 is TGTGCCAGCAGTTTAGCGGGGGCGCTTGGCTACGAGCAGTACTTC. Translated: CASSLAGALGYEQYF.

V usage is TRBV29-1 and J usage is TRBJ1-2; possibly TRBD1 for D (5 bases). This CDR3 is built from 12 residues. V shed 7 bases and J shed 0 bases, with 9 bases lying between them. From germline, CDR1 is SQVTM and CDR2 ANQGSEA. The CDR3 is CSAWGPNYGYTF. The CDR3 DNA reads TGCAGCGCCTGGGGCCCTAACTATGGCTACACCTTC. The full variable domain, its missing parts supplied by reference TRBV29-1 and TRBJ1-2, is SAVISQKPSRDICQRGTSLTIQCQVDSQVTMMFWYRQQPGQSLTLIATANQGSEATYESGFVIDKFPISRPNLTFSTLTVSNMSPEDSSIYLCSAWGPNYGYTFGSGTRLTVV.

This rearrangement joins TRBV5-1 to TRBJ2-2; weak D call: TRBD2 (6 bases). CDR1 and CDR2 from the germline V gene are SGHRS and YFSETQ. V shed 4 bases and J shed 5 bases, with 21 bases lying between them. The CDR3 loop spans 17 amino acids. The CDR3 protein is CASSGGSTGTLTGELFF. CDR3 DNA: TGCGCCAGCAGCGGGGGATCAACCGGGACTTTAACCGGGGAGCTGTTTTTT.

This rearrangement joins TRBV19 to TRBJ2-7; 10 bases are a match to TRBD2. CDR3 size: 13 residues. V was pared by 10 bases and J by 5 bases, with 8 bases of the junction left unmatched. Germline V gene sequence: CDR1 LNHDA, CDR2 SQIVND (reference sequence). The DNA of the CDR3 is TGTGCCATCTCTAGCGGGAGATCGAACGAGCAGTACTTC. As protein: CAISSGRSNEQYF.

This sequence joins TRBV2 and TRBJ2-7; tentative D call: TRBD2 (5 bases). V lost 6 bases, J lost 3 bases, and 15 bases lay in between. Germline lookup yields CDR1 SNHLY and CDR2 FYNNEI. The CDR3 runs to 14 residues. The CDR3 sequence is CASRTTRSLYEQYF. In DNA, the CDR3 is TGTGCCAGCAGAACCACTAGATCTCTCTACGAGCAGTACTTC.

The V gene is TRBV6-6, the J gene TRBJ2-1, with 9 bases that match TRBD2. The CDR3 loop spans 15 amino acids. Germline values: CDR1 MNHNY, CDR2 SVGAGI (reference sequence). Unmatched junction bases numbered 4, after V lost 4 bases and J lost 3 bases. CDR3 sequence reads: CASSLTSGGYNEQFF. In DNA form, the CDR3 reads TGTGCCAGCAGTTTGACTAGCGGAGGCTACAATGAGCAGTTCTTC.

The CDR3 bases are TGCGCCAGCAGCTTGAGCATCCCCGCGGGGGGCTACTATGGCTACACCTTC. It encodes CASSLSIPAGGYYGYTF. The J gene is TRBJ1-2, the V gene TRBV5-1; maybe TRBD1 (6 bases). The germline V gene has CDR1 SGHRS and CDR2 YFSETQ. V was clipped by 1 base and J by 3 bases, with 19 bases between them. This CDR3 comprises 17 residues.

This chain uses TRBV5-6 with TRBJ2-3, with 10 nucleotides matching TRBD2. The V gene's germline CDR1 is SGHDT and CDR2 YYEEEE. CDR3 length equals 16 residues. Losses at the gene ends were 0 bases for V and 6 bases for J; bases not matched to a gene: 7. The CDR3 DNA is TGTGCCAGCAGCTTGGCTTCTAGCGGGAGAAGGGATACGCAGTATTTT. Amino acid sequence: CASSLASSGRRDTQYF. Looking up the rest from reference TRBV5-6 and TRBJ2-3 gives the full variable domain: DAGVTQSPTHLIKTRGQQVTLRCSPKSGHDTVSWYQQALGQGPQFIFQYYEEEERQRGNFPDRFSGHQFPNYSSELNVNALLLGDSALYLCASSLASSGRRDTQYFGPGTRLTVL.

This chain links TRBV5-6 with TRBJ1-2, with TRBD1 identical over 7 bases. The ends lost 0 bases at V and 8 bases at J; junction bases unmatched: 13. CDR3 length equals 16 residues. Germline V CDR1 and CDR2: SGHDT, YYEEEE. Written as DNA, the CDR3 is TGTGCCAGCAGCTTGGTGGGGACAGTATTAACGGGAGGCTACACCTTC. Protein: CASSLVGTVLTGGYTF.

The chain is built from TRBV27 and TRBJ2-1; weak D call: TRBD2 (6 bases). The CDR3 runs 17 residues. Germline V gives CDR1 MNHEY, CDR2 SMNVEV (reference sequence). V lost 5 bases and J 3 bases, leaving 20 bases between the germline ends. CDR3 sequence reads: CASSPPRGSVIYNEQFF. The CDR3 DNA reads as TGTGCCAGCAGTCCGCCTCGGGGGAGCGTCATCTACAATGAGCAGTTCTTC.

This clone was seen just once. The chain recombines TRBV28 with TRBJ2-7; unclear D gene. Germline V lookup: CDR1 MDHEN, CDR2 SYDVKM. This CDR3 has 13 residues. V shed 2 bases and J shed 10 bases, with 15 bases lying between them. CDR3 in amino acids: CASSLGHDVYQYF. DNA of the CDR3: TGTGCCAGCAGTTTAGGGCACGACGTTTATCAGTACTTC. The full variable domain, in which reference TRBV28 and TRBJ2-7 provide the parts outside the CDR3, is DVKVTQSSRYLVKRTGEKVFLECVQDMDHENMFWYRQDPGLGLRLIYFSYDVKMKEKGDIPEGYSVSREKKERFSLILESASTNQTSMYLCASSLGHDVYQYFGPGTRLTVT.

The sample holds a few counts of this clone. The CDR3 here is CSVEVVGGTSYEQYF. CDR3 nucleotide sequence: TGCAGCGTTGAAGTCGTCGGGGGGACTAGCTACGAGCAGTACTTC. The chain employs TRBV29-1 and TRBJ2-7; 8 bases fit TRBD2. The CDR3 length is 15 residues. J gave up 3 bases and V 1 base, and 8 bases lay outside the gene matches. From germline, CDR1 is SQVTM and CDR2 ANQGSEA.

Details on this clone: At one of its ends the junction is not consistent with the germline gene, which may arise from a read error. This chain connects TRBV5-6 to TRBJ1-1; possibly TRBD1 for D (6 bases). CDR3 size: 16 residues. The germline CDR1 and CDR2 sequences are SGHDT and YYEEEE. The CDR3 DNA reads TGTGCCAGCAGCCCGGTGGGAAGGGGGTTGAACACTGAAGCTTCCTTT. It encodes CASSPVGRGLNTEASF.

A note on this clone: Germline is not matched at one junction end, which may reflect a read error. Other DNA sequences in this specimen translate into the identical CDR3. The rearrangement links TRBV14 to TRBJ2-2; D uncertain. Per germline, CDR1 SGHDN and CDR2 FVKESK. This CDR3 region has 12 residues. The CDR3 DNA reads TGTGCTAGCAGCCAAGATAACGGGGAGCTGTTTTTT. Residues: CASSQDNGELFF. Drawing the rest from reference TRBV14 and TRBJ2-2, the complete variable domain is EAGVTQFPSHSVIEKGQTVTLRCDPISGHDNLYWYRRVMGKEIKFLLHFVKESKQDESGMPNNRFLAERTGGTYSTLKVQPAELEDSGVYFCASSQDNGELFFGEGSRLTVL.

This chain links TRBV29-1 with TRBJ2-1; TRBD2 agrees at 12 bases. The ends lost 6 bases at V and 4 bases at J; junction bases unmatched: 7. The CDR3 runs 15 residues. The germline V gene has CDR1 SQVTM and CDR2 ANQGSEA. The CDR3 DNA reads TGCAGCGTCGGTGGACTAGCGGGACTGTACAATGAGCAGTTCTTC. It encodes CSVGGLAGLYNEQFF.

V is TRBV29-1 and J is TRBJ2-7, with 14 bases fitting TRBD2. Looked up from germline, CDR1 is SQVTM and CDR2 is ANQGSEA. After removal of 7 bases from V and 4 bases from J, the junction contained 6 bases not matched to a gene. This CDR3 has 14 residues. CDR3 sequence reads: CSGGLAGGKYEQYF. The CDR3 region has the DNA TGCAGCGGCGGACTAGCGGGAGGAAAATACGAGCAGTACTTC.